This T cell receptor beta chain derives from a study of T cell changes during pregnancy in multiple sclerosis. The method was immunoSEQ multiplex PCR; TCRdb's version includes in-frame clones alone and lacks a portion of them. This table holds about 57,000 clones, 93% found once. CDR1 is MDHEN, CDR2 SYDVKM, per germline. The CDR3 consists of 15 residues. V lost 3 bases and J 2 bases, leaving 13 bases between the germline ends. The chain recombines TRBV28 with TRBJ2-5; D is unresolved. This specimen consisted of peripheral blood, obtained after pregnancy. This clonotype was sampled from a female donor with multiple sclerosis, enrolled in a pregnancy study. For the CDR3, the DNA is TGTGCCAGCAGTTTTGGCGGTCTACCTCAAGAGACCCAGTACTTC. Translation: CASSFGGLPQETQYF.